This T cell receptor beta chain was profiled in a study of OX40 agonist ivuxolimab in advanced cancers. Libraries were prepared by immunoSEQ multiplex PCR; TCRdb keeps only in-frame clonotypes and omits some of them. The sample has approximately 29,000 clones, roughly 85% seen once. The CDR3 totals 15 residues. With 0 bases removed from V and 5 bases from J, the gap between germline ends came to 13 bases. CDR1 MNHEY and CDR2 SVGAGI come from the germline V gene. The starting material was CD4+ or CD8+ T cells sorted from blood, obtained in a trial of the OX40 agonist ivuxolimab. The TCR comes from an adult with an advanced solid tumor such as melanoma, head and neck, liver or kidney cancer. The rearrangement links TRBV6-5 to TRBJ2-5; maybe TRBD2 (6 bases). The CDR3 region has the DNA TGTGCCAGCAGTTACTCCCTGGCAGGGAGGGAGACCCAGTACTTC. The encoded protein is CASSYSLAGRETQYF.